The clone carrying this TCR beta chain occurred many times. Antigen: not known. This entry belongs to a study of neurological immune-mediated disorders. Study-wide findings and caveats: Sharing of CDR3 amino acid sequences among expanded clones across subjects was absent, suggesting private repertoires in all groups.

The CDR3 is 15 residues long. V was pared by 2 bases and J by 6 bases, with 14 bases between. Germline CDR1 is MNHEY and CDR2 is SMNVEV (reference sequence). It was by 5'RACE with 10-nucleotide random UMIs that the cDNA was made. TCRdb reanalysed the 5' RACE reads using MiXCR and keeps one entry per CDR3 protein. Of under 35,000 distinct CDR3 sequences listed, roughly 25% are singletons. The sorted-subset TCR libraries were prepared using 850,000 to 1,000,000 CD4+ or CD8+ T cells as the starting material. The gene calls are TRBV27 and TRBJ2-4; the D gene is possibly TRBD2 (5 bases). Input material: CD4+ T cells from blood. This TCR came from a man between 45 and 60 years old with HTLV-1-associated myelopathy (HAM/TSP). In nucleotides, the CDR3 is TGTGCCAGCAGTTTAGGCAGAGGGATGGGAAACATTCAGTACTTC. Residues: CASSLGRGMGNIQYF.